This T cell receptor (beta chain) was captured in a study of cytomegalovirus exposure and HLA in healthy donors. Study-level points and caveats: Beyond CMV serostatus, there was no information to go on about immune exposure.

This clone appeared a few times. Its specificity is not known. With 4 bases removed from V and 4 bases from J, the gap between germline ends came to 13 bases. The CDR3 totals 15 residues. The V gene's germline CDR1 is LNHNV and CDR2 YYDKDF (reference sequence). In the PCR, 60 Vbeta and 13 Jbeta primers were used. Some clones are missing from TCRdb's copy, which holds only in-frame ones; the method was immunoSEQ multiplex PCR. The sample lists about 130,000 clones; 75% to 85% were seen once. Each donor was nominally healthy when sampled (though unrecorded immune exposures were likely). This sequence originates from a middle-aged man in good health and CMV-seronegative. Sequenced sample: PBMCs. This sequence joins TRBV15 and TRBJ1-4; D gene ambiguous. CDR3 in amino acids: CATSTRASGNEKLFF. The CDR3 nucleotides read TGTGCCACCAGCACAAGAGCATCGGGTAATGAAAAACTGTTTTTT.